This T cell receptor (beta chain) was sequenced for a study of human T cells and chemical hapten exposure. Looking at the study overall: In the roughly 25-week study, patients were dosed weekly with diphenylcyclopropenone on the scalp throughout.

Trimming pared 4 bases from V and 9 bases from J, leaving 16 bases between. Looked up from germline, CDR1 is SGHKS and CDR2 is YYEKEE (reference sequence). The CDR3 extends over 13 amino acids. TCRdb re-derived calls from the RACE reads in MiXCR, one entry per CDR3 protein. Among about 180,000 distinct CDR3 sequences listed, 25% to 35% were seen once. This sample's time point: pre-sensitization, week 0. The treatment is: therapeutic diphenylcyclopropenone sensitization with weekly scalp DPC. The receptor comes from a woman in her 30s with alopecia areata. Some clones in this sample may be carry-over from other donors' samples. This chain links TRBV5-5 with TRBJ1-2; D unresolved. The material sequenced was whole blood, taken in connection with sensitization to the hapten diphenylcyclopropenone (DPC). CDR3 bases: TGTGCCAGCAGCCCTGGACGTTCCTGGAGCTACACCTTC. It is translated as CASSPGRSWSYTF.